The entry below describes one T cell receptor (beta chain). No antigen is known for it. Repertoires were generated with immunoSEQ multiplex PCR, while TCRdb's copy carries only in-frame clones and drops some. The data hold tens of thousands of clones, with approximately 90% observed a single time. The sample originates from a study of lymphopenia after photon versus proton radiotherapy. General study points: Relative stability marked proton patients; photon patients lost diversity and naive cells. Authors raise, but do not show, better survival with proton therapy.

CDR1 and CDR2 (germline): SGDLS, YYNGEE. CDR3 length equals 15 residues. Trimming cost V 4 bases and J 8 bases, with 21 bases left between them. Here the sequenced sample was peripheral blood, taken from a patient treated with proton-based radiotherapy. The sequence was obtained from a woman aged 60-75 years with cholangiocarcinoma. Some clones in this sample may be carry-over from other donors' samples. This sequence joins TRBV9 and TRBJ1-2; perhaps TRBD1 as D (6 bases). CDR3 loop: CASSPSGGQLGGYTF. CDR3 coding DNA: TGTGCCAGCAGCCCCAGTGGGGGGCAGCTGGGAGGCTACACCTTC.